The 30 T cell receptor beta chains below all came from one sample that was sequenced in a study of OX40 agonist ivuxolimab in advanced cancers. Clones were read by immunoSEQ multiplex PCR, and TCRdb kept only the in-frame ones, dropping some. Of about 110,000 clones in the sample, 90% are singletons; the top ten hold approximately 0.5%. The sample in question was CD4+ or CD8+ T cells sorted from blood, obtained in a trial of the OX40 agonist ivuxolimab. These receptors originate from an adult with an advanced solid tumor such as melanoma, head and neck, liver or kidney cancer.

The genes are TRBV5-1 and TRBJ2-1; TRBD1 aligns across 8 bases. Looked up from germline, CDR1 is SGHRS and CDR2 is YFSETQ. The CDR3 totals 14 residues. Trimming took 1 base from V and 4 from J; bases not matched to a gene: 1. Here the CDR3 DNA reads TGCGCCAGCAGCTTGACAGGGGGGTACAATGAGCAGTTCTTC. Protein: CASSLTGGYNEQFF.

This clone occurred once. The chain is built from TRBV7-8 and TRBJ1-3; 9 bases are a match to TRBD1. The CDR3 is made up of 14 amino acids. The germline V gene encodes CDR1 SGHVS and CDR2 FQNEAQ. The V segment lost 7 bases and the J segment 9 bases; nucleotides outside the gene matches: 10. CDR3: CASTDRPGQGTIYF. The CDR3 bases are TGTGCCAGCACCGACCGTCCGGGACAGGGCACCATATATTTT.

This chain links TRBV5-1 with TRBJ1-2; 8 bases fit TRBD1. Germline CDR1 and CDR2: SGHRS and YFSETQ. The CDR3 is made up of 16 amino acids. J gave up 0 bases and V 0 bases, and 4 bases lay outside the gene matches. The CDR3 protein is CASSLEGQGTNYGYTF. CDR3 DNA: TGCGCCAGCAGCTTGGAAGGACAGGGTACTAACTATGGCTACACCTTC.

This clone was observed a single time. The V and J genes are TRBV7-2 and TRBJ1-2, with 9 bases matching TRBD1. The CDR3 runs 13 residues. Germline CDR1 is SGHTA and CDR2 is FQGNSA. The V and J ends lost 5 bases and 5 bases, in that order; junction bases with no gene match: 3. The CDR3 here is CASSAGQGYGYTF. In nucleotides, the CDR3 is TGTGCCAGCAGCGCTGGACAGGGGTATGGCTACACCTTC.

The chain has TRBV29-1 and TRBJ1-1; D ambiguous. The ends were cut back, 8 bases at V and 6 bases at J, with 13 bases in the middle. In germline, CDR1 is SQVTM, CDR2 ANQGSEA. CDR3 length: 11 amino acids. The CDR3 bases are TGCAGCTACGTCGACCCCTCTGAAGCTTTCTTT. Its protein product is CSYVDPSEAFF.

The chain employs TRBV19 and TRBJ2-3; 9 bases fit TRBD1. V was pared by 7 bases and J by 5 bases, with 10 bases of the junction left unmatched. The CDR3 has 15 amino acids. Germline CDR1 reads LNHDA; CDR2 reads SQIVND (reference sequence). Here the CDR3 DNA reads TGTGCCAGTACCTCAGGACAGGGGAGGGGAGATACGCAGTATTTT. Translated, it gives CASTSGQGRGDTQYF.

This chain connects TRBV18 to TRBJ1-1; D unclear. The germline V gene has CDR1 KGHSH and CDR2 LQKENI. V was shortened by 5 bases and J by 1 base, with 11 bases between the two germline ends. There are 14 residues in the CDR3. CDR3 sequence reads: CASSALQRNTEAFF. CDR3 DNA: TGTGCCAGCTCAGCACTCCAGCGGAACACTGAAGCTTTCTTT.

This chain connects TRBV29-1 to TRBJ1-3; D possibly corresponds to TRBD1 (6 bases). CDR1 SQVTM and CDR2 ANQGSEA come from the germline V gene. There are 13 residues in the CDR3. The CDR3: CAGGAISGNTIYF. The CDR3 DNA reads TGCGCCGGGGGGGCCATATCTGGAAACACCATATATTTT.

The chain uses TRBV28 and TRBJ1-1; D is unclear. CDR1 is MDHEN, CDR2 SYDVKM, per germline. The CDR3 runs to 12 residues. With 2 bases removed from V and 7 bases from J, the gap between germline ends came to 8 bases. Written as DNA, the CDR3 is TGTGCCAGCAGTTTAAACAACCGTGAAGCTTTCTTT. It codes for CASSLNNREAFF.

The genes are TRBV30 and TRBJ2-7, with D tentatively TRBD2 (6 bases). The CDR3 is 11 amino acids. With 0 bases removed from V and 7 bases from J, the gap between germline ends came to 7 bases. The germline V gene encodes CDR1 GTSNPN and CDR2 SVGIG (reference sequence). The CDR3 nucleotides are TGTGCCTGGAGTGTCGGGAGAGAGCAGTACTTC. Its translation is CAWSVGREQYF.

The rearrangement uses TRBV30 and TRBJ1-1, with a weak D call TRBD1 (6 bases). Germline CDR1 reads GTSNPN; CDR2 reads SVGIG (reference sequence). The CDR3 is made up of 13 amino acids. V lost 8 bases, J lost 1 base, and 14 bases lay in between. CDR3 coding DNA: TGTGCCGGGAACAGGGAGAGGAACACTGAAGCTTTCTTT. Translated, it gives CAGNRERNTEAFF.

The chain joins TRBV29-1 to TRBJ2-7, with TRBD1 identical over 9 bases. Per the germline V gene, CDR1 is SQVTM and CDR2 is ANQGSEA. The CDR3 is 13 residues long. Trimming cost V 6 bases and J 6 bases; bases outside gene matches: 9. The CDR3 here is CSVVRDRAGEQYF. In DNA, the CDR3 is TGCAGCGTCGTAAGGGACAGGGCTGGCGAGCAGTACTTC.

This clone has only a few counts. The rearrangement joins TRBV6-1 to TRBJ2-5, with a weak D call TRBD2 (5 bases). Trimming stripped 2 bases from V and 5 bases from J, with 15 bases between. The CDR3 contains 15 residues. Germline assignment: CDR1 MNHNS and CDR2 SASEGT. The CDR3 DNA reads as TGTGCCAGCAGTGAATTCACGGGGTCCGGGGAGACCCAGTACTTC. This codes for CASSEFTGSGETQYF.

The chain recombines TRBV7-2 with TRBJ1-2; D is unclear. The V gene lost 5 bases and the J gene lost 1 base, with 14 bases spanning the gap. The germline gives CDR1 SGHTA, CDR2 FQGNSA. This CDR3 contains 15 residues. The CDR3 region is CASSPPLAVNYGYTF. The CDR3 DNA sequence: TGTGCCAGCAGCCCCCCCCTGGCGGTTAACTATGGCTACACCTTC.

The V call is TRBV6-5, the J call TRBJ1-6; D not certain. Germline CDR1 and CDR2: MNHEY and SVGAGI. The CDR3 length is 12 residues. With 5 bases removed from V and 9 bases from J, the gap between germline ends came to 8 bases. CDR3 DNA sequence: TGTGCCAGCAGTGAACTCGGTTCACCCCTCCACTTT. This encodes CASSELGSPLHF.

This chain links TRBV7-2 with TRBJ2-7; D gene ambiguous. CDR1 and CDR2 from the germline V gene are SGHTA and FQGNSA. This CDR3 contains 14 residues. V was shortened by 4 bases and J by 0 bases, with 10 bases between the two germline ends. The CDR3 DNA reads as TGTGCCAGCAGCTCCCCGGCCCTCTCCTACGAGCAGTACTTC. Residues: CASSSPALSYEQYF.

The sample holds one count of this clone. The V gene is TRBV2, the J gene TRBJ2-2, with TRBD2 matching 11 bases. The ends lost 7 bases at V and 4 bases at J; junction bases unmatched: 5. The CDR3 covers 15 residues. Germline V gives CDR1 SNHLY, CDR2 FYNNEI. CDR3 protein: CASIWGTSGTGELFF. The CDR3 DNA sequence: TGTGCCAGCATTTGGGGGACTAGCGGCACCGGGGAGCTGTTTTTT.

V is TRBV15 and J is TRBJ1-2, with D tentatively TRBD1 (5 bases). The germline V gene has CDR1 LNHNV and CDR2 YYDKDF (reference sequence). The CDR3 has 14 residues. Between the trimmed V and J ends, which lost 1 base and 0 bases, there was a span of 6 bases. In DNA, the CDR3 is TGTGCCACCAGCAGAGCGACAGCTAACTATGGCTACACCTTC. It is translated as CATSRATANYGYTF.

This clone was seen only a few times. This chain uses TRBV4-1 with TRBJ1-1; possible D gene TRBD1, 5 bases. The V and J ends lost 4 bases and 0 bases respectively, with 12 bases between them. This CDR3 is 15 amino acids long. CDR1 is MGHRA and CDR2 is YSYEKL in the germline V gene. The CDR3 spells CASSPQGSLNTEAFF. The CDR3 bases are TGCGCCAGCAGCCCGCAGGGCTCTTTGAACACTGAAGCTTTCTTT.

V gene TRBV7-6 combines with J gene TRBJ2-7; a weak D match, TRBD2 (6 bases). This CDR3 spans 15 amino acids. Germline-derived CDR1 and CDR2 are SGHVS and FNYEAQ. The V end was cut by 1 base, the J end by 7 bases, with 17 bases between. This chain's CDR3 is CASSLVAGEGREQYF. The DNA for the CDR3 is TGTGCCAGCAGCTTAGTAGCCGGTGAAGGGAGGGAGCAGTACTTC.

The rearrangement joins TRBV18 to TRBJ1-4; D remains unclear. This CDR3 is 16 amino acids long. Per germline, CDR1 KGHSH and CDR2 LQKENI. Between the trimmed V and J ends, which lost 4 bases and 7 bases, there was a span of 19 bases. The CDR3 is CASSQYTTSSAEKLFF. CDR3 in DNA: TGTGCCAGCTCACAATACACGACATCCTCGGCTGAAAAACTGTTTTTT.

This chain connects TRBV6-6 to TRBJ2-1; no clear D gene. The V gene lost 0 bases and the J gene lost 12 bases, with 12 bases spanning the gap. This CDR3 region has 13 residues. CDR1 is MNHNY and CDR2 is SVGAGI in the germline V gene (reference sequence). CDR3 nucleotide sequence: TGTGCCAGCAGTTACTCGAGAAGAGGTGGGCAGTTCTTC. It encodes CASSYSRRGGQFF.

The chain links TRBV6-5 to TRBJ1-5; possible D gene TRBD1, 5 bases. V dropped 6 bases and J dropped 4 bases, with 16 bases sitting between them. The CDR3 totals 15 residues. Germline V gene data show CDR1 as MNHEY and CDR2 as SVGAGI. This CDR3 is CASSRGVQGNQPQHF. For the CDR3, the DNA is TGTGCCAGCAGCCGCGGGGTTCAGGGAAATCAGCCCCAGCATTTT.

Regarding this clone: Other DNA sequences in the same sample also yield this CDR3. This chain connects TRBV5-1 to TRBJ2-5, with D hard to call. The CDR3 totals 11 residues. V gave up 1 base and J gave up 5 bases, with 3 bases separating them. Germline V gene data show CDR1 as SGHRS and CDR2 as YFSETQ. CDR3 DNA: TGCGCCAGCAGCTTGTCCGAGACCCAGTACTTC. Protein: CASSLSETQYF. The full variable domain, in which reference TRBV5-1 and TRBJ2-5 provide the parts outside the CDR3, is KAGVTQTPRYLIKTRGQQVTLSCSPISGHRSVSWYQQTPGQGLQFLFEYFSETQRNKGNFPGRFSGRQFSNSRSEMNVSTLELGDSALYLCASSLSETQYFGPGTRLLVL.

The chain couples TRBV7-2 to TRBJ2-7; 9 nucleotides match TRBD1. V lost 1 base and J lost 8; bases outside the gene matches: 9. Germline loops: CDR1 SGHTA, CDR2 FQGNSA. The CDR3 has 15 residues. In DNA form, the CDR3 reads TGTGCCAGCAGCTTAGTATCCGGGACAGGGAACAAGCAGTACTTC. Protein: CASSLVSGTGNKQYF.

The rearrangement joins TRBV19 to TRBJ1-1, with a weak D call TRBD1 (6 bases). The CDR3 contains 14 residues. Trimming removed 4 bases from V and 4 bases from J, with 13 bases in between. Germline V lookup: CDR1 LNHDA, CDR2 SQIVND (reference sequence). The CDR3 spells CASSNEGRGTEAFF. The CDR3 DNA reads TGTGCCAGTAGTAATGAAGGCAGGGGCACTGAAGCTTTCTTT.

The genes are TRBV6-6 and TRBJ1-2; tentatively, D is TRBD1 (6 bases). V was pared by 2 bases and J by 8 bases, with 15 bases between. The CDR3 is 14 residues long. CDR1 is MNHNY, CDR2 SVGAGI, per germline (reference sequence). The chain's CDR3 is CASSYPSGGLGYTF. In DNA form, the CDR3 reads TGTGCCAGCAGTTACCCTTCGGGGGGGCTAGGCTACACCTTC.

This chain links TRBV19 with TRBJ2-5; TRBD2 matches 9 bases. With V trimmed by 6 bases and J by 5 bases, 10 bases remained unmatched. The germline gives CDR1 LNHDA, CDR2 SQIVND (reference sequence). The length of the CDR3 is 15 residues. CDR3 DNA sequence: TGTGCCAGTAGCGAGATGGGAGCGGGGGGTGAGACCCAGTACTTC. It codes for CASSEMGAGGETQYF.

In DNA form, the CDR3 reads TGTGCCAGCAGCGCACTACAGGGGTCGGGCTACACCTTC. Protein sequence: CASSALQGSGYTF. This sequence joins TRBV9 and TRBJ1-2, with 7 bases identical to TRBD1. The germline V gene encodes CDR1 SGDLS and CDR2 YYNGEE. CDR3 length: 13 amino acids. V shed 3 bases and J 8 bases; nucleotides not matched to a gene: 7.

The chain joins TRBV28 to TRBJ1-5; the D gene is possibly TRBD1 (6 bases). The CDR3 extends over 16 amino acids. Trimming removed 5 bases at V and 2 bases at J, with 16 bases between. Per germline, CDR1 MDHEN and CDR2 SYDVKM. The DNA for the CDR3 is TGTGCCAGCAGTCACCAACAGGGTCAGGGCAATCAGCCCCAGCATTTT. Amino acid sequence: CASSHQQGQGNQPQHF. Full variable domain (outside the CDR3, taken from reference TRBV28 and TRBJ1-5): DVKVTQSSRYLVKRTGEKVFLECVQDMDHENMFWYRQDPGLGLRLIYFSYDVKMKEKGDIPEGYSVSREKKERFSLILESASTNQTSMYLCASSHQQGQGNQPQHFGDGTRLSIL.